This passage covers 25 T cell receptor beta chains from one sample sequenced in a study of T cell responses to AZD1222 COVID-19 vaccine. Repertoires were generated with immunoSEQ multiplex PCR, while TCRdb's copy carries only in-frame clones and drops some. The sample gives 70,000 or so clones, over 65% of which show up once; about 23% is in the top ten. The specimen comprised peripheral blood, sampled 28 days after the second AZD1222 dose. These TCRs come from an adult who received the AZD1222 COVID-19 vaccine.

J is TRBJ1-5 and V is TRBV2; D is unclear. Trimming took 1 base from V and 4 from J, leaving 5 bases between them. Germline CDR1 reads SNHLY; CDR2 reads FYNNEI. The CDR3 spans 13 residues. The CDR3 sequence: CASSEDLNQPQHF. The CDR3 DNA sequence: TGTGCCAGCAGTGAAGATTTGAATCAGCCCCAGCATTTT. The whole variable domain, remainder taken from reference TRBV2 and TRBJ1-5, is EPEVTQTPSHQVTQMGQEVILRCVPISNHLYFYWYRQILGQKVEFLVSFYNNEISEKSEIFDDQFSVERPDGSNFTLKIRSTKLEDSAMYFCASSEDLNQPQHFGDGTRLSIL.

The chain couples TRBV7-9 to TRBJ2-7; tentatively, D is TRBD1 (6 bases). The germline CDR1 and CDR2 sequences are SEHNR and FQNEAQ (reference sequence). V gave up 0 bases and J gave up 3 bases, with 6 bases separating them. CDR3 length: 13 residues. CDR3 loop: CASSLARGYEQYF. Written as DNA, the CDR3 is TGTGCCAGCAGCTTAGCCAGGGGCTACGAGCAGTACTTC.

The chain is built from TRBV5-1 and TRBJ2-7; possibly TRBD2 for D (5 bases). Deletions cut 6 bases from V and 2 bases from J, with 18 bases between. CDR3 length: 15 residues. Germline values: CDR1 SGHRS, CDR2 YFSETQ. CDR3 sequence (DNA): TGCGCCAGCACTTTCGGGAACCATGGTGCCTACGAGCAGTACTTC. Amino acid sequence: CASTFGNHGAYEQYF.

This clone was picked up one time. The CDR3 sequence: CSVRDGSYGYTF. As DNA, the CDR3 is TGCAGCGTCCGGGACGGAAGCTATGGCTACACCTTC. This sequence joins TRBV29-1 and TRBJ1-2, with D possibly TRBD1 on 5 matching bases. Trimming pared 6 bases from V and 4 bases from J, leaving 12 bases between. The V gene's germline CDR1 is SQVTM and CDR2 ANQGSEA. This CDR3 contains 12 residues.

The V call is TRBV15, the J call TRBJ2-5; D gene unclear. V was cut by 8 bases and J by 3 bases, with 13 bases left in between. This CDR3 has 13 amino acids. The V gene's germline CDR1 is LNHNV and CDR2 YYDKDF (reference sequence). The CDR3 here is CATEKGQEETQYF. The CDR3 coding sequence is TGTGCCACCGAAAAGGGTCAGGAAGAGACCCAGTACTTC.

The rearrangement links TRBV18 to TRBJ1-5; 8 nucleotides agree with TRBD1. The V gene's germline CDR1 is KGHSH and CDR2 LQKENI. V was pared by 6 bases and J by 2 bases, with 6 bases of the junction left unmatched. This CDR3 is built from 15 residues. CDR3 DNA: TGTGCCAGCTCGGGCCCAGGGGGCGGCAATCAGCCCCAGCATTTT. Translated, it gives CASSGPGGGNQPQHF.

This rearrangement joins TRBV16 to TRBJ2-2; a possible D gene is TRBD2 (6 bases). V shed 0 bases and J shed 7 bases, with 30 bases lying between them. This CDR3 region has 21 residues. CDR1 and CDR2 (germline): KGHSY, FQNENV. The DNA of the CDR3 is TGTGCCAGCAGCCAATCCCCAATAGCCGACGGGGGACGGTATAGGGACGGGGAGCTGTTTTTT. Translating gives CASSQSPIADGGRYRDGELFF.

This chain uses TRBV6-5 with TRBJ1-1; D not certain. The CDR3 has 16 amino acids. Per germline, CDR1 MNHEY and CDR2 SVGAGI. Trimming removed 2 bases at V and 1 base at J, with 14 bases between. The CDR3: CASSYASFERNTEAFF. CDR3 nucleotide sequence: TGTGCCAGCAGTTACGCTTCTTTTGAGAGGAACACTGAAGCTTTCTTT.

The DNA of the CDR3 is TGTGCCAGCAGGGAGCTCACAGATACGCAGTATTTT. Translated: CASRELTDTQYF. This chain links TRBV2 with TRBJ2-3; D gene unclear. CDR3 length equals 12 residues. CDR1 and CDR2 from the germline V gene are SNHLY and FYNNEI. The V and J ends lost 6 bases and 2 bases respectively, with 6 bases between them.

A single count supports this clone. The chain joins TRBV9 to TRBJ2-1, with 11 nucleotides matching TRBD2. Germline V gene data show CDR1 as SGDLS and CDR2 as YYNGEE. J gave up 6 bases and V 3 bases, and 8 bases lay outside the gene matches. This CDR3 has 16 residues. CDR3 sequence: CASSGLTSGIFNEQFF. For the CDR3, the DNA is TGTGCCAGCAGCGGACTGACTAGCGGGATATTCAATGAGCAGTTCTTC.

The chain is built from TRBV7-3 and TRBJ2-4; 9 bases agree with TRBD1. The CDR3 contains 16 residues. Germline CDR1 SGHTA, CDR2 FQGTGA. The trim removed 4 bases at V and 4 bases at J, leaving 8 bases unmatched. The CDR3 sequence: CASSSIYRGPKNIQYF. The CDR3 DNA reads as TGTGCCAGCAGCTCCATATACAGGGGGCCGAAAAACATTCAGTACTTC.

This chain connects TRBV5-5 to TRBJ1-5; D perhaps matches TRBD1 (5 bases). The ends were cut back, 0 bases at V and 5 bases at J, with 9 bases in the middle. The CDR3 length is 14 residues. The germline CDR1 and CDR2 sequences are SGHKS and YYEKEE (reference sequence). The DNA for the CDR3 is TGTGCCAGCAGCTTGGGTCAGGGCTATCAGCCCCAGCATTTT. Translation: CASSLGQGYQPQHF.

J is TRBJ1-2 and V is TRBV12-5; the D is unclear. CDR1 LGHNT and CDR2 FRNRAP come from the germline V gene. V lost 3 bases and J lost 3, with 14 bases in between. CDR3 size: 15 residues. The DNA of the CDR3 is TGTGCTAGTGGTTTCGGCCCGTTGGGGTACTATGGCTACACCTTC. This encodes CASGFGPLGYYGYTF.

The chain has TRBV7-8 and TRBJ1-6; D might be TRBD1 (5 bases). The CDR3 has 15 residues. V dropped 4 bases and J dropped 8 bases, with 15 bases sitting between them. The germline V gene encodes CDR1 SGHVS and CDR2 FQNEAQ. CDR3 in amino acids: CASSSRGGAHSPLHF. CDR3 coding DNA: TGTGCCAGCAGCTCGAGAGGAGGGGCCCATTCACCCCTCCACTTT.

Written as DNA, the CDR3 is TGTGCCAGCAGTAAAACTAGCGGGAGGGCCTCCGAGCAGTACTTC. Protein: CASSKTSGRASEQYF. This chain links TRBV6-2 or TRBV6-3 with TRBJ2-7, with TRBD2 identical over 13 bases. CDR3 length: 15 amino acids. Per the germline V gene, CDR1 is MNHEY and CDR2 is SVGEGT. V was clipped by 5 bases and J by 6 bases; unmatched bases: 7.

CDR3 coding DNA: TGTGCCAGCAGTTTCAGAGCTGCCGAGAGGGCTGAAGCTTTCTTT. Encoded protein: CASSFRAAERAEAFF. This rearrangement joins TRBV6-6 to TRBJ1-1; no firm D call. The germline V gene encodes CDR1 MNHNY and CDR2 SVGAGI (reference sequence). V was cut by 4 bases and J by 6 bases, with 18 bases left in between. The CDR3 is 15 amino acids.

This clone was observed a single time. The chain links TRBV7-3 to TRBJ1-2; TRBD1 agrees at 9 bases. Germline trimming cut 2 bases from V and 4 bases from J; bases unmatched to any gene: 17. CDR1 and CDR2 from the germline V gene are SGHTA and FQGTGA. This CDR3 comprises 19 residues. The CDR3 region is CASSLSEVRDRDGIYGYTF. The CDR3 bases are TGTGCCAGCAGCTTATCAGAAGTCCGGGACAGGGATGGGATCTATGGCTACACCTTC. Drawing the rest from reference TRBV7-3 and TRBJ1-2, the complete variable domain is GAGVSQTPSNKVTEKGKYVELRCDPISGHTALYWYRQSLGQGPEFLIYFQGTGAADDSGLPNDRFFAVRPEGSVSTLKIQRTERGDSAVYLCASSLSEVRDRDGIYGYTFGSGTRLTVV.

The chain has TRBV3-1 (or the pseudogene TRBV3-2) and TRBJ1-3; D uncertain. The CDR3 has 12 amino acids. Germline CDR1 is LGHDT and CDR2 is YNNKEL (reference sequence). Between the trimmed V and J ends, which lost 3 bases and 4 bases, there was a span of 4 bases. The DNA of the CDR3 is TGTGCCAGCAGCCAGCAGGGAAACACCATATATTTT. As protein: CASSQQGNTIYF.

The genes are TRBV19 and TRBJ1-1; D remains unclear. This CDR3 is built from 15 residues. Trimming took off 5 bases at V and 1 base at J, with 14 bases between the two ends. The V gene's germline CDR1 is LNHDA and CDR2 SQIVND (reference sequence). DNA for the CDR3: TGTGCCAGTAGTTATGTCGGCGTGGGGAACACTGAAGCTTTCTTT. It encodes CASSYVGVGNTEAFF. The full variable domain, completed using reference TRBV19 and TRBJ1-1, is DGGITQSPKYLFRKEGQNVTLSCEQNLNHDAMYWYRQDPGQGLRLIYYSQIVNDFQKGDIAEGYSVSREKKESFPLTVTSAQKNPTAFYLCASSYVGVGNTEAFFGQGTRLTVV.

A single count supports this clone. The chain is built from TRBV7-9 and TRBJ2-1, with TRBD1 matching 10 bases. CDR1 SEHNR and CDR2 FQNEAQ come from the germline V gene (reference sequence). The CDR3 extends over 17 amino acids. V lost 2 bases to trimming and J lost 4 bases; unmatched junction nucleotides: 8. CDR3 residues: CASSLSPGTGVYNEQFF. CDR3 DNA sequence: TGTGCCAGCAGCTTAAGCCCTGGGACAGGGGTGTACAATGAGCAGTTCTTC.

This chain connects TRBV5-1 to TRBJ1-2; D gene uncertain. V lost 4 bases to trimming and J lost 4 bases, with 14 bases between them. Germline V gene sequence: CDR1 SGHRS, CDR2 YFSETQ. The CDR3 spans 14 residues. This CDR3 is CASSVAGRVYGYTF. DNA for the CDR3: TGCGCCAGCAGCGTGGCCGGACGGGTCTATGGCTACACCTTC.

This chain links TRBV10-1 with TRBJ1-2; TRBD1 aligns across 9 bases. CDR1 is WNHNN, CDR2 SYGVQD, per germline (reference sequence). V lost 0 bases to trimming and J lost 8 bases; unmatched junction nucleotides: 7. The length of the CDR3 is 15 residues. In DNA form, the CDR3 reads TGCGCCAGCAGTGAGTCGGGACAGGGCGCCGACGGCTACACCTTC. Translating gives CASSESGQGADGYTF.

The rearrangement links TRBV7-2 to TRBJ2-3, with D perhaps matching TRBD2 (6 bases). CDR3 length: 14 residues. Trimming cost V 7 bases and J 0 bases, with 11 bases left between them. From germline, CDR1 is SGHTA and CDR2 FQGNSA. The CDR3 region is CASNPGRSTDTQYF. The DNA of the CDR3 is TGTGCCAGCAACCCAGGGAGGAGCACAGATACGCAGTATTTT. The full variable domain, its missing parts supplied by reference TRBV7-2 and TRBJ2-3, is GAGVSQSPSNKVTEKGKDVELRCDPISGHTALYWYRQSLGQGLEFLIYFQGNSAPDKSGLPSDRFSAERTGGSVSTLTIQRTQQEDSAVYLCASNPGRSTDTQYFGPGTRLTVL.

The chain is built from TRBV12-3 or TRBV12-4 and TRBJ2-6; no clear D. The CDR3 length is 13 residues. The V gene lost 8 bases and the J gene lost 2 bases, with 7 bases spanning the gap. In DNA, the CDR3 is TGTGCCAGCTCTATCCCTGGGGCCAACGTCCTGACTTTC. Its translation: CASSIPGANVLTF.

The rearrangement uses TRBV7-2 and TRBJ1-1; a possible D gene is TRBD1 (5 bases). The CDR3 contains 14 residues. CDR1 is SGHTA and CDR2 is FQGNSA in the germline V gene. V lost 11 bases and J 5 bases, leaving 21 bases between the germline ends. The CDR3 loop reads CASGGGPQGTEAFF. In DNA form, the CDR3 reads TGTGCCTCTGGGGGGGGACCTCAAGGGACTGAAGCTTTCTTT.